What follows are 4 T cell receptor beta chains derived from one specimen sequenced in a study of T cell responses to AZD1222 COVID-19 vaccine. Using immunoSEQ multiplex PCR, the repertoire was profiled, and TCRdb retains in-frame clones only, with some absent. The sample lists around 140,000 clones; approximately 92% were seen once. The material sequenced was peripheral blood, taken on day 0 of AZD1222 vaccination. These receptors were obtained from an adult in good health.

The chain employs TRBV7-9 and TRBJ2-4; D gene uncertain. Trimming removed 4 bases from V and 1 base from J, with 8 bases in between. CDR1 and CDR2 (germline): SEHNR, FQNEAQ (reference sequence). This CDR3 is 14 amino acids long. This chain's CDR3 is CASSSRWAKNIQYF. CDR3 nucleotides: TGTGCCAGCAGCTCCCGGTGGGCCAAAAACATTCAGTACTTC. The entire variable domain, with the rest obtained from reference TRBV7-9 and TRBJ2-4, is as follows: DTGVSQNPRHKITKRGQNVTFRCDPISEHNRLYWYRQTLGQGPEFLTYFQNEAQLEKSRLLSDRFSAERPKGSFSTLEIQRTEQGDSAMYLCASSSRWAKNIQYFGAGTRLSVL.

This chain links TRBV3-1 (or the pseudogene TRBV3-2) with TRBJ1-6, with a weak D call TRBD1 (6 bases). V was trimmed by 2 bases and J by 14 bases, leaving 13 bases between them. The V gene's germline CDR1 is LGHDT and CDR2 YNNKEL (reference sequence). The CDR3 length is 13 residues. The CDR3 nucleotides read TGTGCCAGCAGCCAACTCTACAGGGCCACCCTCCACTTT. Translation gives CASSQLYRATLHF.

This clone was picked up one time. CDR3 DNA sequence: TGTGCCAGCAGTGATGTTCTCCGGGACGGGGGCACTGAAGCTTTCTTT. This encodes CASSDVLRDGGTEAFF. V gene TRBV6-1 combines with J gene TRBJ1-1; possible D gene TRBD1, 5 bases. Trimming removed 3 bases from V and 4 bases from J, with 18 bases in between. Germline V lookup: CDR1 MNHNS, CDR2 SASEGT. The CDR3 spans 16 residues.

The J gene is TRBJ2-3, the V gene TRBV19, with D hard to call. This CDR3 region has 14 residues. Germline values: CDR1 LNHDA, CDR2 SQIVND (reference sequence). The germline V and J ends were trimmed by 1 base and 1 base, with 6 bases remaining between them. This CDR3 is CASSIGLGTDTQYF. The CDR3 DNA sequence: TGTGCCAGTAGTATAGGCCTGGGCACAGATACGCAGTATTTT.